Below, one TCR beta chain is given with its context. The sample originates from a study of blood T cell repertoires in COVID-19. Overall study context: Samples of COVID-19 (acute and convalescent) were obtained from the United States, Italy and Spain. T cells, B-cell-depleted T cells, or PBMCs provided the cDNA or gDNA that served as material.

The CDR3 contains 15 residues. From germline, CDR1 is MNHEY and CDR2 SVGAGI. V was pared by 4 bases and J by 4 bases, with 4 bases of the junction left unmatched. Original processing methods: Reference gene primer amplification gave nucleated cell count estimates. Generated by immunoSEQ multiplex PCR, the TCRdb table keeps only in-frame clones and is missing some. V, J and clone size were drawn from that table, and D and trimming were deduced from the DNA. The sample contains tens of thousands of clones, 73% of which appear only once. This chain joins TRBV6-5 and TRBJ1-2; TRBD1 agrees at 12 bases. Sample: peripheral blood. The TCR sequence derives from a woman aged 70-85 years with acute or convalescent COVID-19. The CDR3 DNA reads as TGTGCCAGCAGTTCAGGGACAGGGGGCGGCTATGGCTACACCTTC. Amino acids: CASSSGTGGGYGYTF.